The 5 T cell receptor beta chains reported below all come from one sample, sequenced in a study of cytomegalovirus exposure and HLA in healthy donors. The PCR ran on 60 Vbeta and 13 Jbeta primers. The method was immunoSEQ multiplex PCR; TCRdb's version includes in-frame clones alone and lacks a portion of them. Of about 96,000 clones in the sample, approximately 74% were seen once. Sequencing was performed on PBMCs. These receptors originate from a woman in her 70s in good health and CMV-seropositive.

The V and J genes are TRBV18 and TRBJ1-2; D is undetermined. Looked up from germline, CDR1 is KGHSH and CDR2 is LQKENI. V lost 3 bases to trimming and J lost 6 bases, with 17 bases between them. The CDR3 sequence is 15 residues long. The CDR3 bases are TGTGCCAGCTCACCGTATGAGGGAATTGTGGATGGCTACACCTTC. Translated, it gives CASSPYEGIVDGYTF.

About this clone: A read error may account for a junction end that differs from germline. V is TRBV7-9 and J is TRBJ2-7; 9 nucleotides align to TRBD1. Germline CDR1 is SEHNR and CDR2 is FQNEAQ (reference sequence). There are 16 residues in the CDR3. CDR3 sequence reads: CSSSINRGTGYDEQYF. The DNA of the CDR3 is TGTTCCAGCAGCATCAACCGCGGGACAGGGTACGACGAGCAGTACTTC.

The chain is built from TRBV5-1 and TRBJ1-6; D unclear. The CDR3 spans 12 residues. V was trimmed by 4 bases and J by 14 bases, leaving 13 bases between them. CDR1 is SGHRS and CDR2 is YFSETQ in the germline V gene. In DNA form, the CDR3 reads TGCGCCAGCAGCCCCGAGGGTTCTTCCCTCCACTTT. Translated, it gives CASSPEGSSLHF.

The V and J genes are TRBV7-8 and TRBJ1-5; 8 bases agree with TRBD1. Germline V gene sequence: CDR1 SGHVS, CDR2 FQNEAQ. Losses at the gene ends were 5 bases for V and 2 bases for J; bases not matched to a gene: 11. The CDR3 is 17 amino acids. The CDR3 here is CASSPRGQGGGNQPQHF. CDR3 bases: TGTGCCAGCAGCCCACGTGGACAGGGCGGTGGCAATCAGCCCCAGCATTTT.

CDR3 DNA sequence: TGTGCCAGCAGCTTAGCTCGGGACAGGGGGCCGTACGAGCAGTACTTC. Protein: CASSLARDRGPYEQYF. The chain is built from TRBV7-8 and TRBJ2-5; 12 positions match TRBD1. Near its end, the DNA agrees better with TRBJ2-7, so the J call may be wrong. This CDR3 spans 16 amino acids. The germline V gene has CDR1 SGHVS and CDR2 FQNEAQ.